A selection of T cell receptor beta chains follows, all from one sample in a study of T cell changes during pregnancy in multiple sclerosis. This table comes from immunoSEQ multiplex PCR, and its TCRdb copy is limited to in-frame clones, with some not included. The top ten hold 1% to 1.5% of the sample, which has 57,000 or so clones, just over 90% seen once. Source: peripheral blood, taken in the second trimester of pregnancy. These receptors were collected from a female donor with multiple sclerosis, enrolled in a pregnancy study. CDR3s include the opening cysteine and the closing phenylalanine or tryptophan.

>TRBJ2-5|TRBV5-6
CASSIGTRQETQYF
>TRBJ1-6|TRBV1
CTSSQRFNSPLHF
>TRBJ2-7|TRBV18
CASSPQWDNSYEQYF
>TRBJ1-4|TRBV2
CASRGRNEKLFF
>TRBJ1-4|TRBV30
CAWATGTTNEKLFF
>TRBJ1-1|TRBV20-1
CSAPTVIEAFF
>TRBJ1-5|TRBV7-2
CASSLQGQPQHF
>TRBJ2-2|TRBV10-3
CAISGLAGDTGELFF
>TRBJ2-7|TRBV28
CASSLTGGKVEQYF
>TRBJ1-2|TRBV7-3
CASSLDLGYGYTF
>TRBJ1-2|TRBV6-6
CASETPNYGYTF
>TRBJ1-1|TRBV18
CASSPNRVNTEAFF
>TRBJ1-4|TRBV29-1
CSVGGQVGEKLFF
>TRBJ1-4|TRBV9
CASSPRGDFDEKLFF
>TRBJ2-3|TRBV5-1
CASSLGDRDTGTDTQYF
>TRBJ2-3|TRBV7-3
CASSTGTSVDTQYF
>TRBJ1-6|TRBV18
CASSLQVPNSPLHF
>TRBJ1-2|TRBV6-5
CASSRQGARGYTF
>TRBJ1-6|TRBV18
CASSASGERSPLHF
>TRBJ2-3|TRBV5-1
CASSPIAGSLGNTQYF
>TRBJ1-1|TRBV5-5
CASSLETGRGTEAFF
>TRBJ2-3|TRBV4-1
CASSRVGSPSGGERDTQYF
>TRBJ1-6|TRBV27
CASSLRGQGLGLYYNSPLHF
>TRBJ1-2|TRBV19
CASSPLGNYGYTF
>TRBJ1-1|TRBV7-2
CASSLEAVTEAFF
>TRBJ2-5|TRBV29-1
CSVDLSGKETQYF
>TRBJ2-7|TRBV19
CASSSRDRGTYEQYF
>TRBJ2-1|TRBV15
CATSTSRNEQFF
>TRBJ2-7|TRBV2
CASRNRGYEQYF